Given below is one T cell receptor beta chain in context. The antigen remains unidentified. These data come from a study of cytomegalovirus exposure and HLA in healthy donors. Study at large: In a later analysis, the approximately 110 validation repertoires were reported to have used the same platform as the 666 first-cohort repertoires.

The study's findings and limits: The investigators catalogued 150 to 200 TCR beta chains as cytomegalovirus-associated. Most observed TCR sequences were rare, whereas some public TCRs were detected in many donors.

CDR3 size: 16 residues. Germline V gene data show CDR1 as SGHRS and CDR2 as YFSETQ. Trimming removed 0 bases from V and 1 base from J; junction bases left unmatched: 7. Measured with immunoSEQ multiplex PCR; TCRdb has only the in-frame clones, and not every one. The sample shows 90,000 to 130,000 clones, approximately 95% of them seen only once. The TCR originated in a woman aged 18-29 years in good health and CMV-seronegative. V and J are TRBV5-1 and TRBJ2-7, with 7 bases fitting TRBD1. Input material: PBMCs. The CDR3 nucleotides read TGCGCCAGCAGCTTGGGTTGGGGACAGAAATCCTACGAGCAGTACTTC. This codes for CASSLGWGQKSYEQYF.